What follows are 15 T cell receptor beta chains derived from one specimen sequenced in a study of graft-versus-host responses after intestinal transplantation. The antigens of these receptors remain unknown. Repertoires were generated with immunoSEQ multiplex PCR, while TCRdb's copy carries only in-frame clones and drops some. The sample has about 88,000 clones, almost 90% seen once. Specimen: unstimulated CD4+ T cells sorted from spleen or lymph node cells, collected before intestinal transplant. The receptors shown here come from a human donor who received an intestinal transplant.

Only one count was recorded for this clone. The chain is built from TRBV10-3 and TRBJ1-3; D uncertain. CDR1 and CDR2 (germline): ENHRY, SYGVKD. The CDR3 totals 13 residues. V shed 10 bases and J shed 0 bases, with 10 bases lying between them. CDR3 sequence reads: CATRHPSGNTIYF. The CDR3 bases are TGTGCCACCAGACACCCCTCTGGAAACACCATATATTTT.

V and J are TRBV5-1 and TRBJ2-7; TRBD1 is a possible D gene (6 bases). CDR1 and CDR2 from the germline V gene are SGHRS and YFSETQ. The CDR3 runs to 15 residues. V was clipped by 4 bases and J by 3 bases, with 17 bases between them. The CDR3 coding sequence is TGCGCCAGCAGCCGACTCACAGGGAAGGACTACGAGCAGTACTTC. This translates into CASSRLTGKDYEQYF.

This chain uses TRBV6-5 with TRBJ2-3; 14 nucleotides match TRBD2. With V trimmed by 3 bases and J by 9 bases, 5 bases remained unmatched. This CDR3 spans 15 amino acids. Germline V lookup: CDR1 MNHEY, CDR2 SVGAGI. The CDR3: CASSYRLAGGRTQYF. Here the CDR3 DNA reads TGTGCCAGCAGTTATAGACTAGCGGGGGGGCGGACGCAGTATTTT.

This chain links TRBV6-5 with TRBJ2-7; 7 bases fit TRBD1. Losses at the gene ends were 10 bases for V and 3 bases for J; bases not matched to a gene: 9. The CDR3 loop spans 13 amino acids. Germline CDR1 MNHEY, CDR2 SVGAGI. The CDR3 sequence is CATGLGQNYEQYF. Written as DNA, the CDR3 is TGTGCCACCGGCCTGGGACAGAACTACGAGCAGTACTTC.

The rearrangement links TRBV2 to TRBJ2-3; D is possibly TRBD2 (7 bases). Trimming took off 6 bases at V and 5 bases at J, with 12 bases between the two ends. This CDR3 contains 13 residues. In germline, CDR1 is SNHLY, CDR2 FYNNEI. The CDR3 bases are TGTGCCAGCAGAGGGGGGGCCAAAGATACGCAGTATTTT. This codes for CASRGGAKDTQYF.

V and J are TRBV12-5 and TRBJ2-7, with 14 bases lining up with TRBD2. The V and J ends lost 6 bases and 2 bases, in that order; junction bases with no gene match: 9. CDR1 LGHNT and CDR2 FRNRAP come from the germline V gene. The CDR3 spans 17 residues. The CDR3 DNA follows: TGTGCTAGTGGCCCCTCCGGACTAGCGGGGGGTCCCTACGAGCAGTACTTC. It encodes CASGPSGLAGGPYEQYF.

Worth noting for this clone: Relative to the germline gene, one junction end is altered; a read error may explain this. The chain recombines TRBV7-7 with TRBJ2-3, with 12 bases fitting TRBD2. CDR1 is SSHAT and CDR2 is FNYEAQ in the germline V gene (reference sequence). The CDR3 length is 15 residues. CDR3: CASTRLAGDQDTQYF. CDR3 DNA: TGTGCTAGCACCCGACTAGCGGGGGACCAGGATACGCAGTATTTT.

The CDR3 loop reads CASSQTGTSTEAFF. CDR3 DNA: TGTGCCAGTAGCCAGACAGGGACGAGCACTGAAGCTTTCTTT. V gene TRBV19 combines with J gene TRBJ1-1; 7 bases line up with TRBD1. V dropped 6 bases and J dropped 4; count of bases not matched to a gene: 8. In germline, CDR1 is LNHDA, CDR2 SQIVND (reference sequence). This CDR3 spans 14 amino acids.

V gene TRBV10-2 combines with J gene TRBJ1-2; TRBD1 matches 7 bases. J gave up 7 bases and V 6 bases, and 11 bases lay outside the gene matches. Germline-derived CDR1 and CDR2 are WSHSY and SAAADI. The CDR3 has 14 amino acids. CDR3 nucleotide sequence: TGCGCCAGCAGAGCGATCGGGGCAGGGGGTGGCTACACCTTC. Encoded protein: CASRAIGAGGGYTF.

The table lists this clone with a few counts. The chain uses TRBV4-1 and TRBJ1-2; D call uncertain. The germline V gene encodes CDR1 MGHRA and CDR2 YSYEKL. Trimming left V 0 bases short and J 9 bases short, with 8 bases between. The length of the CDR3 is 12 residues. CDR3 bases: TGCGCCAGCAGCCAAGACGGTCTTCGCTACACCTTC. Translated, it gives CASSQDGLRYTF.

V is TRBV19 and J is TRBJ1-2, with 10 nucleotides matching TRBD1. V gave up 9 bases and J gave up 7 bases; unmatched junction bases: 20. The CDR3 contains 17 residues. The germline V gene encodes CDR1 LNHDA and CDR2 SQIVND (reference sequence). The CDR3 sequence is CASNNRDRGNGRRGYTF. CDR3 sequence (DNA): TGTGCCAGCAATAACCGGGACAGGGGAAATGGCCGGCGTGGCTACACCTTC.

The CDR3 sequence is CASSGEGIDTQYF. The DNA for the CDR3 is TGTGCCAGCAGCGGGGAGGGGATAGATACGCAGTATTTT. The V gene is TRBV5-4, the J gene TRBJ2-3, with 7 bases that match TRBD2. Germline assignment: CDR1 SGHNT and CDR2 YYREEE (reference sequence). V gave up 4 bases and J gave up 5 bases; unmatched junction bases: 4. The CDR3 consists of 13 residues.

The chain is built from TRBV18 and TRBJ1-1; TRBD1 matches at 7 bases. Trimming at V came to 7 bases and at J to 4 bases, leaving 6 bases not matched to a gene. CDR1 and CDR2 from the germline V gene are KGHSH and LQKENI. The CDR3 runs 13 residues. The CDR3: CASLETGLTEAFF. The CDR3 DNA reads TGTGCCAGCTTGGAGACAGGGCTCACTGAAGCTTTCTTT.

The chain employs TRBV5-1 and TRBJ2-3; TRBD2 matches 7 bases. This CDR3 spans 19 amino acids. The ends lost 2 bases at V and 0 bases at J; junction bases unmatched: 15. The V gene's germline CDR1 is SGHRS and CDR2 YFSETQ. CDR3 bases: TGCGCCAGCAGCTTAATACGTAATATGGGACTACCGAGCACAGATACGCAGTATTTT. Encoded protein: CASSLIRNMGLPSTDTQYF.

The CDR3 bases are TGCGCCAGCAGCACCGGGACAGGCGGTCAGCCCCAGCATTTT. It encodes CASSTGTGGQPQHF. This sequence joins TRBV5-1 and TRBJ1-5; 8 nucleotides match TRBD1. Germline CDR1 is SGHRS and CDR2 is YFSETQ. This CDR3 contains 14 residues. V lost 4 bases to trimming and J lost 6 bases; unmatched junction nucleotides: 6.